Below, one T cell receptor (beta chain) is given with its context. The antigen remains unidentified. These data come from a study of radiotherapy plus CTLA-4 blockade in lung cancer. Findings and limits, study-wide: Researchers report tumor-derived TCR clones expanding in blood after radiotherapy plus ipilimumab.

The CDR3 runs to 15 residues. From germline, CDR1 is SGDLS and CDR2 YYNGEE. V was clipped by 4 bases and J by 3 bases; unmatched bases: 8. Some clones are missing from TCRdb's copy, which holds only in-frame ones; the method was immunoSEQ multiplex PCR. The sample has fewer than 90,000 clones; around 86% are singletons. The chain uses TRBV9 and TRBJ1-1, with 8 bases fitting TRBD1. The source material was peripheral blood, sampled from a patient treated with radiotherapy plus ipilimumab. This receptor was taken from a human donor with non-small cell lung cancer who had stable disease on radiotherapy plus ipilimumab. The CDR3 loop reads CASSFQGARDTEAFF. In DNA form, the CDR3 reads TGTGCCAGCAGCTTCCAGGGGGCACGGGACACTGAAGCTTTCTTT.